This TCR beta chain was captured in a study of blood T cell repertoires in COVID-19. Categorization into cohorts depended on clinical history that participants reported. In the study's own analysis: Using reference gene primer amplification, nucleated cell counts were estimated. Sequenced by immunoSEQ multiplex PCR; TCRdb stores in-frame clones only, minus some. V and J calls and clone size are as listed in that table; D and trimming were resolved from the DNA. Here the sample spans roughly 500,000 clones, around 89% being singletons. Germline V gene data show CDR1 as LNHDA and CDR2 as SQIVND (reference sequence). The CDR3 spans 14 residues. V lost 2 bases, J lost 0 bases, and 5 bases lay in between. In the case of this clone: Other DNA sequences within the sample encode an identical CDR3.

The chain uses TRBV19 and TRBJ1-3; D gene uncertain. The receptor comes from a middle-aged woman who had recovered from COVID-19. The sample was PBMCs or T cells enriched from blood (not recorded which). In nucleotides, the CDR3 is TGTGCCAGTAGTATACGGGGCTCTGGAAACACCATATATTTT. Its protein is CASSIRGSGNTIYF.